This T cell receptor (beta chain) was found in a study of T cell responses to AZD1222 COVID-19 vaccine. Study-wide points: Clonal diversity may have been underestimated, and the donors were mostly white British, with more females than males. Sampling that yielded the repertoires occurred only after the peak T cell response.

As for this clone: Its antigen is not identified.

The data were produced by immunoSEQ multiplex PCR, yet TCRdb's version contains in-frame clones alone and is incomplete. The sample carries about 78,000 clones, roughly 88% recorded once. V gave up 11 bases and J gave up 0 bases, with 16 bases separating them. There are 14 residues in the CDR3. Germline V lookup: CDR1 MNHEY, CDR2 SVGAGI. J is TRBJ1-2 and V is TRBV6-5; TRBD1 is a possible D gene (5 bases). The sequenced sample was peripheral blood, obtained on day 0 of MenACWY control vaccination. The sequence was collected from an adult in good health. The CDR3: CACSEGTSNYGYTF. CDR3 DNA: TGTGCCTGCTCCGAAGGGACCTCTAACTATGGCTACACCTTC.